The entry below gives a single TCR beta chain sequence along with its context. This sample was taken from a study of PD-1 blockade in classical Hodgkin lymphoma. The CDR3 is made up of 14 amino acids. Trimming took 5 bases from V and 8 from J, leaving 16 bases between them. Germline V CDR1 and CDR2: SGHTA, FQGTGA. Every one of the patients relapsed after autologous stem cell transplantation (brentuximab vedotin exposure was variable). TCRdb's table, derived via immunoSEQ multiplex PCR, lists solely in-frame clones and lacks some. The data hold around 40,000 clones, with around 78% observed a single time.

The receptor comes from a human donor with classical Hodgkin lymphoma. Sequencing was performed on peripheral blood mononuclear cells (PBMCs), taken at baseline. This chain links TRBV7-3 with TRBJ2-1, with D perhaps TRBD2 (6 bases). CDR3: CASSKAGGWDEQFF. The DNA for the CDR3 is TGTGCCAGCAGCAAGGCCGGGGGTTGGGATGAGCAGTTCTTC. Full variable domain (rest looked up from reference TRBV7-3 and TRBJ2-1): GAGVSQTPSNKVTEKGKYVELRCDPISGHTALYWYRQSLGQGPEFLIYFQGTGAADDSGLPNDRFFAVRPEGSVSTLKIQRTERGDSAVYLCASSKAGGWDEQFFGPGTRLTVL.